Detailed here is one TCR beta chain. This clone appeared a few times. The antigen it recognizes is unknown. Base qualities were left out, and no much larger clone turns up one base away. The sample contains more than one DNA sequence encoding this CDR3. From the cysteine up to the phenylalanine, the CDR3 has a length of 15 residues. The entry retains the CDR3 DNA only, 45 bases that are in frame from base 1. The V end gives up 5 bases and the J end 1 base, leaving 4 bases in the junction not matched to a gene. CDR1 and CDR2, per the germline V gene, are SGHAT and FQNNGV. TCRbeta CDR3 regions were amplified from genomic DNA by means of the immunoSEQ Assay, a bias-controlled multiplex PCR. The authors' pipeline ran thus. The number of nucleated cells in each sample was estimated by amplification of reference gene primers within the assay. Sequence reads were collapsed and filtered to measure the absolute abundance of every unique TCRbeta CDR3 rearrangement. For each sample, productive Simpson clonality was calculated as the square root of Simpson's diversity index across productive rearrangements. Entries here come from immuneACCESS through TCRdb and include only in-frame sequences with V and J called. Some clones fail to appear in such tables; in the studies checked, an unresolved V gene covers under half of the shortfall, and the cause of the remainder is unknown. V and J calls and clone size come straight from that table; D and trimming were deduced from the DNA. For this sample the table gives some 200,000 clones, of which roughly 84% were detected only once. The ten largest clones take up 15% to 20% of the sample.

Collaborating institutions collected whole blood in K2EDTA tubes following their own protocols. For TCRbeta analysis, collaborators shipped samples as frozen whole blood, isolated PBMCs, or DNA extracted from either of those sample types. These data are taken from a study of blood T cell repertoires in COVID-19 (TCRdb year 2020). Some background on the complete study: Samples from collaborators originated in the United States, Italy and Spain and spanned both the acute and convalescent phases of COVID-19. Samples were obtained from the ongoing ImmuneRACE study (first 160 participants) and from 1,000 to 1,500 subjects provided by 6 global collaborators. The prospective study material was composed of cDNA or gDNA derived from T cells, B-cell-depleted T cells, or PBMCs. Subjects who had been exposed to COVID-19, were actively infected with it, or had recovered from it provided the deeply sampled blood TCRbeta repertoires that made up the dataset. Where available, HLA class I and class II types were obtained from metadata supplied by the sample provider rather than from assay-based typing. Nearly every sample came with metadata listing a de-identified subject ID, COVID-19 status, age in years and sex. The repertoires were released in a freely available public database meant as a resource for research on the immune response to SARS-CoV-2. Findings and caveats that apply to the study as a whole: How much clinical and demographic metadata was included differed by source and by participant, and the metadata was provided uncurated.

This clonotype was sampled from a woman older than 75 with active or convalescent COVID-19. Sequencing input: peripheral blood. Here the chain combines TRBV11-2 and TRBJ2-3; the junction holds 9 bases that match TRBD2. The DNA is TGTGCCAGCAGCCCATGGACTAGCGGCACAGATACGCAGTATTTT. It translates as CASSPWTSGTDTQYF.